Below are 12 T cell receptor beta chains sequenced from a single sample in a study of cytomegalovirus exposure and HLA in healthy donors (dated by TCRdb to 2016 to 2017). Preparation of the library involved the immunoSEQ multiplex PCR assay. A mixture of 60 forward primers for TCR Vbeta segments and 13 reverse primers for TCR Jbeta segments was used in the multiplex PCR. In its TCRdb copy, this immuneACCESS table keeps in-frame sequences only and misses some clones. Where compared with another copy, unresolved V genes explain less than half of these, and the others have no known cause. The sample yields about 130,000 clones; approximately 85% were counted once. The ten largest clonotypes hold over 6.5% of the sample. The sample consisted of PBMCs. Source of these receptors: a young woman in good health and CMV-seropositive.

The chain uses TRBV6-1 and TRBJ1-2, with 7 bases matching TRBD1. After removal of 1 base from V and 5 bases from J, the junction contained 4 bases not matched to a gene. The germline CDR1 and CDR2 sequences are MNHNS and SASEGT. This CDR3 region has 14 residues. CDR3 residues: CASSEDPGGYGYTF. Written as DNA, the CDR3 is TGTGCCAGCAGTGAAGACCCAGGGGGTTATGGCTACACCTTC.

CDR3 DNA: TGTGCCAGCAGTTTCGACAGCTACGAGCAGTACTTC. Translated: CASSFDSYEQYF. This chain connects TRBV6-5 to TRBJ2-7; possible D gene TRBD1, 5 bases. This CDR3 is 12 amino acids long. Per germline, CDR1 MNHEY and CDR2 SVGAGI. The ends were cut back, 4 bases at V and 3 bases at J, with 7 bases in the middle.

The chain is built from TRBV29-1 and TRBJ2-7; TRBD2 is a possible D gene (6 bases). The length of the CDR3 is 13 residues. Trimming pared 4 bases from V and 2 bases from J, leaving 12 bases between. Per the germline V gene, CDR1 is SQVTM and CDR2 is ANQGSEA. The chain's CDR3 is CSVVTGATYEQYF. The CDR3 bases are TGCAGCGTTGTAACGGGAGCGACCTACGAGCAGTACTTC.

V gene TRBV29-1 combines with J gene TRBJ2-4; TRBD2 might be the D (6 bases). This CDR3 has 11 amino acids. Trimming left V 2 bases short and J 10 bases short, with 9 bases between. Germline V gene data show CDR1 as SQVTM and CDR2 as ANQGSEA. CDR3 nucleotides: TGCAGCGTTGAACAGGAGGGGATTCAGTACTTC. Translation gives CSVEQEGIQYF.

V usage is TRBV11-2 and J usage is TRBJ1-5, with a tentative D call TRBD1 (5 bases). Trimming stripped 6 bases from V and 4 bases from J, with 13 bases between. Germline-derived CDR1 and CDR2 are SGHAT and FQNNGV. The CDR3 is 14 residues long. The CDR3 here is CASSSGGLNQPQHF. The CDR3 DNA reads TGTGCCAGCAGTTCCGGGGGACTTAATCAGCCCCAGCATTTT.

The chain uses TRBV2 and TRBJ2-1; unclear D gene. The V end was cut by 5 bases, the J end by 6 bases, with 8 bases between. Germline CDR1 and CDR2: SNHLY and FYNNEI. CDR3 length equals 12 residues. CDR3 bases: TGTGCCAGCAGTTACACATCCAATGAGCAGTTCTTC. Amino acids: CASSYTSNEQFF.

The chain recombines TRBV9 with TRBJ2-3, with D possibly matching TRBD1 (6 bases). Trimming removed 7 bases at V and 0 bases at J, with 12 bases between. The length of the CDR3 is 14 residues. Per the germline V gene, CDR1 is SGDLS and CDR2 is YYNGEE. The CDR3 region is CASRPTGSTDTQYF. The CDR3 nucleotides are TGTGCCAGCCGTCCGACAGGTAGCACAGATACGCAGTATTTT.

The chain couples TRBV2 to TRBJ2-1, with D possibly matching TRBD2 (6 bases). This CDR3 spans 12 amino acids. V was pared by 6 bases and J by 11 bases, with 14 bases between. Germline assignment: CDR1 SNHLY and CDR2 FYNNEI. CDR3 DNA: TGTGCCAGCAGCCTGACTAGTGGCCAGCAGTTCTTC. This codes for CASSLTSGQQFF. The variable domain in full, with the rest retrieved from reference TRBV2 and TRBJ2-1, is EPEVTQTPSHQVTQMGQEVILRCVPISNHLYFYWYRQILGQKVEFLVSFYNNEISEKSEIFDDQFSVERPDGSNFTLKIRSTKLEDSAMYFCASSLTSGQQFFGPGTRLTVL.

The chain uses TRBV30 and TRBJ1-1; no firm D call. Germline assignment: CDR1 GTSNPN and CDR2 SVGIG (reference sequence). Trimming removed 3 bases from V and 1 base from J, with 9 bases in between. CDR3 length: 13 residues. For the CDR3, the DNA is TGTGCCTGGAGGACGGGTCCGAACACTGAAGCTTTCTTT. Its translation: CAWRTGPNTEAFF.

J is TRBJ1-1 and V is TRBV27; the D gene is possibly TRBD1 (6 bases). The V end lost 6 bases, the J end lost 2 bases, and 16 bases lay between the germline ends. Germline values: CDR1 MNHEY, CDR2 SMNVEV (reference sequence). The CDR3 spans 15 residues. The CDR3 region is CASRNQGSPNTEAFF. The CDR3 bases are TGTGCCAGCAGGAACCAGGGGTCGCCTAACACTGAAGCTTTCTTT.

The chain recombines TRBV30 with TRBJ2-7, with TRBD2 identical over 13 bases. With 3 bases clipped from V and 2 bases from J, the junction kept 4 bases outside the gene matches. Looked up from germline, CDR1 is GTSNPN and CDR2 is SVGIG (reference sequence). The CDR3 runs 15 residues. CDR3 residues: CAWRGLAGITYEQYF. For the CDR3, the DNA is TGTGCCTGGAGGGGACTAGCGGGGATTACCTACGAGCAGTACTTC.

V is TRBV7-6 and J is TRBJ2-2, with 9 bases lining up with TRBD1. Germline assignment: CDR1 SGHVS and CDR2 FNYEAQ. The V and J ends lost 3 bases and 1 base, in that order; junction bases with no gene match: 6. The CDR3 spans 17 residues. The chain's CDR3 is CASSFKPGQGNTGELFF. CDR3 DNA: TGTGCCAGCAGCTTCAAACCGGGACAGGGGAACACCGGGGAGCTGTTTTTT.